This passage covers 30 T cell receptor beta chains from one sample sequenced in a study of identical twins. MiXCR was run by TCRdb on the 5' RACE reads, yielding one entry per CDR3 protein. The sample lists about 100,000 distinct CDR3 sequences; 5.9% were seen once. Sequenced: memory T cells sorted from blood. All receptors derive from a woman aged 45-60 years in good health.

This clonotype showed up just a few times. The chain links TRBV30 to TRBJ1-5; D is possibly TRBD1 (5 bases). The germline V gene has CDR1 GTSNPN and CDR2 SVGIG (reference sequence). Trimming cost V 0 bases and J 5 bases, with 14 bases left between them. This CDR3 comprises 15 residues. The CDR3 protein is CAWSVEGLFHQPQHF. Here the CDR3 DNA reads TGTGCCTGGAGTGTGGAGGGGTTGTTTCATCAGCCCCAGCATTTT.

The V and J genes are TRBV18 and TRBJ1-1, with D hard to call. The V gene lost 4 bases and the J gene lost 1 base, with 10 bases spanning the gap. Germline loops: CDR1 KGHSH, CDR2 LQKENI. This CDR3 spans 14 amino acids. This CDR3 reads CASSRATGNTEAFF. The CDR3 DNA follows: TGTGCCAGCTCACGCGCGACGGGGAACACTGAAGCTTTCTTT.

This clonotype has ten or more counts. This chain connects TRBV12-3 or TRBV12-4 to TRBJ1-6; 9 bases are shared with TRBD1. Trimming took 6 bases from V and 7 from J; bases not matched to a gene: 4. CDR3 length equals 14 residues. The CDR3 DNA follows: TGTGCCAGCAGGCGGACAGGGGAAAATTCACCCCTCCACTTT. Protein product: CASRRTGENSPLHF.

This clonotype came up many times. The rearrangement joins TRBV20-1 to TRBJ1-1; no clear D gene. The CDR3 is made up of 14 amino acids. The V end was cut by 0 bases, the J end by 1 base, with 9 bases between. Looked up from germline, CDR1 is DFQATT and CDR2 is SNEGSKA (reference sequence). CDR3 coding DNA: TGCAGTGCTAGAGAGGGCACTTGGAACACTGAAGCTTTCTTT. Its protein is CSAREGTWNTEAFF.

The table lists this clonotype with many counts. This chain connects TRBV7-8 to TRBJ2-3; 9 bases map to TRBD2. In germline, CDR1 is SGHVS, CDR2 FQNEAQ. The CDR3 consists of 17 residues. V shed 4 bases and J 8 bases; nucleotides not matched to a gene: 16. The CDR3 here is CASSSIVAGALSVTQYF. CDR3 nucleotides: TGTGCCAGCAGCTCCATTGTAGCGGGAGCCCTTTCGGTTACGCAGTATTTT.

This clonotype was seen ten or more times. The chain combines TRBV20-1 with TRBJ2-5; 10 bases map to TRBD2. This CDR3 contains 15 residues. Trimming removed 6 bases from V and 1 base from J; junction bases left unmatched: 8. CDR1 and CDR2 (germline): DFQATT, SNEGSKA (reference sequence). This chain's CDR3 is CSASGLADFQETQYF. The CDR3 nucleotides are TGCAGTGCCTCCGGACTAGCGGACTTCCAAGAGACCCAGTACTTC.

This clonotype has ten or more counts. The V and J genes are TRBV20-1 and TRBJ2-1, with 7 bases lining up with TRBD2. V trimming: 0 bases; J trimming: 5 bases; junction bases outside the gene matches: 4. Germline loops: CDR1 DFQATT, CDR2 SNEGSKA (reference sequence). There are 14 residues in the CDR3. This CDR3 reads CSARDLRGNNEQFF. The CDR3 DNA sequence: TGCAGTGCTAGAGATCTGCGGGGGAACAATGAGCAGTTCTTC.

Relative to its sample, this clonotype is medium-sized. This sequence joins TRBV12-3 or TRBV12-4 and TRBJ2-2, with a possible D match to TRBD2 (6 bases). The CDR3 contains 14 residues. Trimming left V 6 bases short and J 5 bases short, with 13 bases between. The CDR3 sequence: CASSPGAPTGELFF. CDR3 in DNA: TGTGCCAGCAGCCCGGGAGCGCCGACCGGGGAGCTGTTTTTT.

This clonotype was recorded many times. CDR3 in DNA: TGTGCCAGCAGCTTCGAGGGGCGCGAAGATACGCAGTATTTT. Its translation is CASSFEGREDTQYF. The chain recombines TRBV11-2 with TRBJ2-3, with D perhaps assigned TRBD1 or TRBD2 (5 bases each). The CDR3 consists of 14 residues. Germline V gives CDR1 SGHAT, CDR2 FQNNGV. V lost 3 bases and J lost 5, with 12 bases in between.

This clonotype was picked up many times. The V gene is TRBV11-3, the J gene TRBJ2-1; weak D call: TRBD1 (6 bases). Trimming took off 2 bases at V and 8 bases at J, with 22 bases between the two ends. Germline loops: CDR1 SGHNT, CDR2 YENEEA. This CDR3 spans 17 amino acids. This CDR3 reads CASSLRAGVGGRHEQFF. In DNA, the CDR3 is TGTGCCAGCAGCTTACGCGCAGGGGTCGGCGGTCGGCATGAGCAGTTCTTC.

Many counts were recorded for this clonotype. The rearrangement joins TRBV12-3 or TRBV12-4 to TRBJ2-5; 11 nucleotides align to TRBD2. This CDR3 spans 16 amino acids. V gave up 7 bases and J gave up 1 base; unmatched junction bases: 8. The CDR3 coding sequence is TGTGCCAGCACAGGAGTAGCGGGAGGGCCCCAAGAGACCCAGTACTTC. Translating gives CASTGVAGGPQETQYF.

CDR3 residues: CASKGPGLAANEQFF. CDR3 DNA sequence: TGTGCCAGCAAGGGCCCCGGACTAGCGGCCAATGAGCAGTTCTTC. The gene calls are TRBV6-5 and TRBJ2-1; 10 nucleotides agree with TRBD2. CDR1 and CDR2 (germline): MNHEY, SVGAGI. V lost 7 bases and J lost 6; bases outside the gene matches: 9. The CDR3 sequence is 15 residues long.

This clonotype has only a few counts. The chain has TRBV5-5 and TRBJ2-5, with 9 bases fitting TRBD1. CDR3 length: 15 residues. The J segment lost 5 bases and the V segment lost 0 bases, leaving 5 bases of the junction unmatched. Germline CDR1 is SGHKS and CDR2 is YYEKEE (reference sequence). CDR3 sequence reads: CASSLEGGQGETQYF. CDR3 nucleotide sequence: TGTGCCAGCAGCTTGGAAGGGGGACAGGGTGAGACCCAGTACTTC.

This clonotype was counted ten times or more. The chain employs TRBV12-3 or TRBV12-4 and TRBJ1-1; possibly TRBD1 for D (5 bases). The ends were cut back, 7 bases at V and 6 bases at J, with 18 bases in the middle. This CDR3 comprises 14 residues. In DNA form, the CDR3 reads TGTGCCAGCACCCCCGACGGTCGAGGGGCTGAAGCTTTCTTT. Protein sequence: CASTPDGRGAEAFF.

This clonotype has ten or more counts. The CDR3 sequence is CASRPDGMNTGELFF. The CDR3 coding sequence is TGTGCCAGCAGACCCGACGGCATGAACACCGGGGAGCTGTTTTTT. The rearrangement uses TRBV12-3 or TRBV12-4 and TRBJ2-2; D ambiguous. The V and J ends lost 6 bases and 1 base respectively, with 12 bases between them. This CDR3 comprises 15 residues.

The genes are TRBV12-3 or TRBV12-4 and TRBJ1-2, with D possibly TRBD1 on 5 matching bases. The CDR3 covers 13 residues. Trimming took off 6 bases at V and 8 bases at J, with 16 bases between the two ends. The CDR3 protein is CASSPTVGGGYTF. The CDR3 DNA follows: TGTGCCAGCAGCCCTACAGTGGGGGGAGGCTACACCTTC.

The chain employs TRBV2 and TRBJ1-3; 7 bases are shared with TRBD1. From germline, CDR1 is SNHLY and CDR2 FYNNEI. This CDR3 has 15 residues. V lost 5 bases and J lost 2; bases outside the gene matches: 6. As DNA, the CDR3 is TGTGCCAGCAGTCCCGAGGGGGCAGCTGGAAACACCATATATTTT. Amino acid sequence: CASSPEGAAGNTIYF.

This clonotype has at least ten counts. The rearrangement links TRBV20-1 to TRBJ2-4, with TRBD2 matching over 16 bases. Trimming at V came to 0 bases and at J to 10 bases, leaving 9 bases not matched to a gene. CDR1 is DFQATT, CDR2 SNEGSKA, per germline (reference sequence). The CDR3 extends over 17 amino acids. The CDR3 protein is CSAREPGLAGGPRIQYF. In nucleotides, the CDR3 is TGCAGTGCTAGAGAACCGGGACTAGCGGGAGGGCCACGGATTCAGTACTTC.

This clonotype came up a few times. This rearrangement joins TRBV11-2 to TRBJ2-3; D is uncertain. The CDR3 length is 14 residues. Per the germline V gene, CDR1 is SGHAT and CDR2 is FQNNGV. Trimming removed 0 bases at V and 5 bases at J, with 9 bases between. The chain's CDR3 is CASSLDRRLDTQYF. In DNA form, the CDR3 reads TGTGCCAGCAGCTTAGACCGTAGGTTAGATACGCAGTATTTT.

The sample holds many counts of this clonotype. The chain joins TRBV29-1 to TRBJ2-1, with D hard to call. CDR1 and CDR2 from the germline V gene are SQVTM and ANQGSEA. The CDR3 length is 15 residues. Trimming removed 1 base from V and 5 bases from J, with 15 bases in between. This CDR3 is CSVEAPGTHHNEQFF. For the CDR3, the DNA is TGCAGCGTTGAAGCTCCCGGTACCCACCACAATGAGCAGTTCTTC.

This clonotype has more than one count but fewer than ten. The CDR3 here is CASSPRVVETQYF. CDR3 sequence (DNA): TGTGCCAGCAGTCCCCGTGTTGTGGAGACCCAGTACTTC. The genes are TRBV7-2 and TRBJ2-5, with D hard to call. Germline values: CDR1 SGHTA, CDR2 FQGNSA. The CDR3 is made up of 13 amino acids. Trimming shortened V by 6 bases and J by 5 bases, and 13 bases separated the two germline ends.

This clonotype has a count of ten or more. The chain uses TRBV5-6 and TRBJ2-7; D may be TRBD2 (5 bases). Trimming shortened V by 6 bases and J by 3 bases, and 13 bases separated the two germline ends. The CDR3 totals 13 residues. From germline, CDR1 is SGHDT and CDR2 YYEEEE. The CDR3 region is CASTLRGSYEQYF. The CDR3 nucleotides are TGTGCCAGCACGTTACGGGGAAGCTACGAGCAGTACTTC.

This clonotype was seen ten or more times. The chain is built from TRBV10-3 and TRBJ2-3; TRBD1 is a possible D gene (5 bases). CDR1 and CDR2 (germline): ENHRY, SYGVKD. V lost 11 bases, J lost 2 bases, and 8 bases lay in between. CDR3 length equals 11 residues. The CDR3 DNA follows: TGTGCCCTGGGGCCCACAGATACGCAGTATTTT. Encoded protein: CALGPTDTQYF.

This clonotype came up many times. The chain links TRBV12-3 or TRBV12-4 to TRBJ2-2; D remains unclear. Trimming removed 2 bases from V and 4 bases from J, with 14 bases in between. CDR3 length equals 16 residues. CDR3 protein: CASSLSGPLGTGELFF. CDR3 DNA: TGTGCCAGCAGTTTAAGTGGGCCCCTGGGCACCGGGGAGCTGTTTTTT.

This clonotype was seen many times. The chain has TRBV9 and TRBJ2-1; 9 nucleotides align to TRBD1. V trimming: 0 bases; J trimming: 4 bases; junction bases outside the gene matches: 11. Germline-derived CDR1 and CDR2 are SGDLS and YYNGEE. There are 18 residues in the CDR3. CDR3 residues: CASSVGWKGTGRYNEQFF. The CDR3 nucleotides read TGTGCCAGCAGCGTAGGGTGGAAGGGGACAGGGAGGTACAATGAGCAGTTCTTC.

The V gene is TRBV18, the J gene TRBJ1-2; TRBD1 matches 8 bases. V trimming: 2 bases; J trimming: 4 bases; junction bases outside the gene matches: 6. This CDR3 comprises 15 residues. The germline V gene has CDR1 KGHSH and CDR2 LQKENI. The CDR3 DNA sequence: TGTGCCAGCTCACCAGGGACAGGCAATCCCTATGGCTACACCTTC. This codes for CASSPGTGNPYGYTF.

This clonotype was picked up many times. The chain links TRBV12-3 or TRBV12-4 to TRBJ1-5; TRBD1 agrees at 7 bases. The CDR3 is 14 amino acids. With 6 bases clipped from V and 6 bases from J, the junction kept 8 bases outside the gene matches. The CDR3 DNA sequence: TGTGCCAGCAGCCACACAGGGGATCTTCAGCCCCAGCATTTT. Encoded protein: CASSHTGDLQPQHF.

This clonotype was counted ten times or more. The CDR3: CASSQGGVGARETQYF. The CDR3 DNA is TGTGCCAGCAGCCAAGGGGGGGTGGGAGCTAGGGAGACCCAGTACTTC. The J gene is TRBJ2-5, the V gene TRBV3-1; tentative D call: TRBD2 (6 bases). Per germline, CDR1 LGHDT and CDR2 YNNKEL (reference sequence). The CDR3 spans 16 residues. V lost 1 base, J lost 5 bases, and 17 bases lay in between.

Worth noting for this clonotype: A much larger clone lies one base from this, so it may be a read error. The chain has TRBV28 and TRBJ2-1; TRBD1 matches 9 bases. CDR1 and CDR2 from the germline V gene are MDHEN and SYDVKM. Trimming removed 5 bases from V and 5 bases from J; junction bases left unmatched: 4. The CDR3 runs 14 residues. CDR3 loop: CASSGTGYHNEQFF. The CDR3 DNA reads as TGTGCCAGCAGTGGGACAGGGTACCACAATGAGCAGTTCTTC.

The chain has TRBV7-3 and TRBJ1-6; D call uncertain. Germline CDR1 and CDR2: SGHTA and FQGTGA. V was cut by 2 bases and J by 8 bases, with 13 bases left in between. There are 15 residues in the CDR3. The CDR3, as DNA: TGTGCCAGCAGCTTAGAAGGACGGTGGGATTCACCCCTCCACTTT. This encodes CASSLEGRWDSPLHF.